These 26 T cell receptor beta chains came from one sample sequenced in a study of a mutant IDH1 vaccine in newly diagnosed glioma. This sample's time point: week 11, during vaccination. Each dose delivered 300 ug of mutant IDH1 20-mer peptide subcutaneously with imiquimod. Generated by immunoSEQ multiplex PCR, the TCRdb table keeps only in-frame clones and is missing some. This sample has 110,000 or so clones; 90% occur once, and the top ten carry roughly 0.55%. Their target antigens are unknown. The sample in question was PBMCs, obtained from a glioma patient whose treatment included an IDH1 peptide vaccine. The origin of the receptors is a woman aged 45-60 years with glioma.

This clone appeared a few times. The J gene is TRBJ1-1, the V gene TRBV23-1, with 10 bases lining up with TRBD1. TRBV23-1 is an open reading frame, and its role is uncertain. V shed 4 bases and J 0 bases; nucleotides not matched to a gene: 11. The CDR3 totals 18 residues. Written as DNA, the CDR3 is TGCGCCAGCAGTCTTTCAGGAGGGACAGGGGTAATGAACACTGAAGCTTTCTTT. It yields the protein CASSLSGGTGVMNTEAFF.

This clone occurred once. V and J are TRBV7-8 and TRBJ2-3; D may be TRBD1 (7 bases). The germline V and J ends were trimmed by 5 bases and 4 bases, with 16 bases remaining between them. There are 15 residues in the CDR3. Per the germline V gene, CDR1 is SGHVS and CDR2 is FQNEAQ. The CDR3 sequence: CASSLRRGRPDTQYF. As DNA, the CDR3 is TGTGCCAGCAGCCTTAGGAGGGGGCGGCCAGATACGCAGTATTTT.

This chain connects TRBV7-2 to TRBJ2-1; the match to TRBD2 covers 14 bases. J gave up 4 bases and V 5 bases, and 7 bases lay outside the gene matches. The CDR3 has 17 amino acids. Germline lookup yields CDR1 SGHTA and CDR2 FQGNSA. CDR3 sequence: CASSSGLAGGGYNEQFF. CDR3 DNA: TGTGCCAGCAGCAGCGGACTAGCGGGAGGAGGATACAATGAGCAGTTCTTC.

J is TRBJ1-2 and V is TRBV5-4; the D gene is possibly TRBD1 (5 bases). This CDR3 spans 12 amino acids. Looked up from germline, CDR1 is SGHNT and CDR2 is YYREEE (reference sequence). Trimming cost V 3 bases and J 12 bases, with 15 bases left between them. CDR3 coding DNA: TGTGCCAGCAGCTCCGGGACCGTTCGTAACACCTTC. The encoded protein is CASSSGTVRNTF. Variable domain in full (rest from reference TRBV5-4 and TRBJ1-2): ETGVTQSPTHLIKTRGQQVTLRCSSQSGHNTVSWYQQALGQGPQFIFQYYREEENGRGNFPPRFSGLQFPNYSSELNVNALELDDSALYLCASSSGTVRNTFGSGTRLTVV.

This clone has a handful of counts. This chain joins TRBV28 and TRBJ2-1; 9 nucleotides line up with TRBD2. V trimming: 2 bases; J trimming: 2 bases; junction bases outside the gene matches: 10. CDR1 and CDR2 from the germline V gene are MDHEN and SYDVKM. CDR3 length equals 18 residues. The CDR3, as DNA: TGTGCCAGCAGTTTAGGTCTAGGGACTAGCCCACCCTACAATGAGCAGTTCTTC. Translating it yields CASSLGLGTSPPYNEQFF.

V and J are TRBV7-2 and TRBJ1-5, with D hard to call. From germline, CDR1 is SGHTA and CDR2 FQGNSA. With 5 bases removed from V and 5 bases from J, the gap between germline ends came to 13 bases. The CDR3 is 14 amino acids. In DNA form, the CDR3 reads TGTGCCAGCAGCCCTACCATCCCATATCAGCCCCAGCATTTT. As protein: CASSPTIPYQPQHF.

The rearrangement links TRBV30 to TRBJ1-5; D is uncertain. With 1 base removed from V and 0 bases from J, the gap between germline ends came to 4 bases. The CDR3 covers 13 residues. Per germline, CDR1 GTSNPN and CDR2 SVGIG (reference sequence). The CDR3 DNA is TGTGCCTGGAGTGGCATTAGCAATCAGCCCCAGCATTTT. Its protein is CAWSGISNQPQHF.

The V gene is TRBV20-1, the J gene TRBJ2-5; possibly TRBD1 for D (5 bases). CDR3 size: 10 residues. V was shortened by 5 bases and J by 6 bases, with 7 bases between the two germline ends. Germline-derived CDR1 and CDR2 are DFQATT and SNEGSKA (reference sequence). The CDR3 spells CSAGAKTQYF. CDR3 sequence (DNA): TGCAGTGCTGGGGCGAAGACCCAGTACTTC.

The chain carries TRBV5-5 and TRBJ1-4; 9 nucleotides align to TRBD1. The CDR3 runs to 15 residues. V dropped 3 bases and J dropped 7; count of bases not matched to a gene: 7. CDR1 is SGHKS and CDR2 is YYEKEE in the germline V gene (reference sequence). CDR3 nucleotides: TGTGCCAGCAGCTCGTACAGGGGGCAGGGTGAAAAACTGTTTTTT. It translates to CASSSYRGQGEKLFF.

This clone was detected once. V gene TRBV18 combines with J gene TRBJ2-3, with D perhaps assigned TRBD1 or TRBD2 (5 bases each). This CDR3 region has 13 residues. Trimming shortened V by 4 bases and J by 6 bases, and 11 bases separated the two germline ends. CDR1 is KGHSH, CDR2 LQKENI, per germline. CDR3 sequence reads: CASSLGTDDTQYF. The CDR3 DNA sequence: TGTGCCAGCTCACTCGGGACGGATGATACGCAGTATTTT.

The chain uses TRBV6-5 and TRBJ2-7; tentative D call: TRBD2 (6 bases). Trimming cost V 7 bases and J 5 bases, with 18 bases left between them. The CDR3 loop spans 14 amino acids. Germline CDR1 and CDR2: MNHEY and SVGAGI. CDR3 region: CASTPGRGSDEQYF. DNA for the CDR3: TGTGCCAGCACCCCGGGTCGGGGGTCGGACGAGCAGTACTTC.

The V and J genes are TRBV7-3 and TRBJ2-7; D gene unclear. Germline assignment: CDR1 SGHTA and CDR2 FQGTGA. V lost 6 bases, J lost 9 bases, and 12 bases lay in between. The CDR3 contains 11 residues. The CDR3 here is CASSTSSLQYF. The DNA of the CDR3 is TGTGCCAGCAGTACATCTAGTCTGCAGTACTTC.

The chain joins TRBV5-1 to TRBJ1-3; D gene unclear. The germline V gene encodes CDR1 SGHRS and CDR2 YFSETQ. This CDR3 is 14 amino acids long. V lost 7 bases, J lost 0 bases, and 11 bases lay in between. The CDR3 nucleotides are TGCGCCAGCTCCGATGGGAGCTCTGGAAACACCATATATTTT. Protein product: CASSDGSSGNTIYF. Filled out from reference TRBV5-1 and TRBJ1-3, the complete variable domain reads KAGVTQTPRYLIKTRGQQVTLSCSPISGHRSVSWYQQTPGQGLQFLFEYFSETQRNKGNFPGRFSGRQFSNSRSEMNVSTLELGDSALYLCASSDGSSGNTIYFGEGSWLTVV.

The chain recombines TRBV11-2 with TRBJ2-7; 13 positions agree with TRBD2. The CDR3 is 19 residues long. Germline trimming cut 4 bases from V and 0 bases from J; bases unmatched to any gene: 12. Germline CDR1 SGHAT, CDR2 FQNNGV. DNA for the CDR3: TGTGCCAGCAGCTCCACCGTGGGACTAGCGGGACGACGCTCCTACGAGCAGTACTTC. Translated: CASSSTVGLAGRRSYEQYF.

This chain connects TRBV18 to TRBJ2-5; 9 bases agree with TRBD1. Trimming at V came to 1 base and at J to 5 bases, leaving 2 bases not matched to a gene. Germline V CDR1 and CDR2: KGHSH, LQKENI. The CDR3 sequence is 14 residues long. This chain's CDR3 is CASSPRDRVETQYF. The CDR3, as DNA: TGTGCCAGCTCACCACGGGACAGGGTGGAGACCCAGTACTTC.

This clone was seen a handful of times. V and J are TRBV5-5 and TRBJ1-2; no definite D call. CDR3 size: 15 residues. V was clipped by 0 bases and J by 7 bases, with 16 bases between them. Germline V lookup: CDR1 SGHKS, CDR2 YYEKEE (reference sequence). CDR3 protein: CASSLDYSNRVGYTF. CDR3 coding DNA: TGTGCCAGCAGCTTGGATTATTCCAATCGAGTTGGCTACACCTTC.

The rearrangement uses TRBV6-5 and TRBJ2-7; no clear D. CDR3 length: 11 residues. Germline CDR1 and CDR2: MNHEY and SVGAGI. V was trimmed by 1 base and J by 3 bases, leaving 1 base between them. For the CDR3, the DNA is TGTGCCAGCAGTTACTTCTACGAGCAGTACTTC. This gives the protein CASSYFYEQYF.

This chain uses TRBV19 with TRBJ1-3; D is unclear. Germline lookup yields CDR1 LNHDA and CDR2 SQIVND (reference sequence). V was clipped by 3 bases and J by 1 base, with 4 bases between them. This CDR3 has 13 residues. In nucleotides, the CDR3 is TGTGCCAGTAGTATCCAGTCTGGAAACACCATATATTTT. Encoded protein: CASSIQSGNTIYF.

Concerning this clone: At one end the junction does not follow the germline gene, possibly because of a read error. The CDR3 loop reads CASSHMDSRADF. CDR3 DNA: TGTGCCAGCAGTCATATGGACAGCCGGGCGGACTTC. The V call is TRBV14, the J call TRBJ1-2; possibly TRBD1 for D (6 bases). Germline V gene sequence: CDR1 SGHDN, CDR2 FVKESK. This CDR3 is built from 12 residues.

The chain couples TRBV10-3 to TRBJ1-6, with D maybe TRBD1 (5 bases). The CDR3 covers 14 residues. Trimming removed 3 bases from V and 6 bases from J, with 9 bases in between. Germline V gene lookup returns CDR1 ENHRY and CDR2 SYGVKD. As DNA, the CDR3 is TGTGCCATCAGTGAAGGTGGGGCTAATTCACCCCTCCACTTT. This encodes CAISEGGANSPLHF.

This clone was found once. V is TRBV9 and J is TRBJ1-3; no definite D call. Germline loops: CDR1 SGDLS, CDR2 YYNGEE. With 0 bases removed from V and 0 bases from J, the gap between germline ends came to 7 bases. The length of the CDR3 is 15 residues. In DNA, the CDR3 is TGTGCCAGCAGCGTAGAGGACCTCTCTGGAAACACCATATATTTT. It yields the protein CASSVEDLSGNTIYF. The full variable domain, in which reference TRBV9 and TRBJ1-3 provide the parts outside the CDR3, is DSGVTQTPKHLITATGQRVTLRCSPRSGDLSVYWYQQSLDQGLQFLIQYYNGEERAKGNILERFSAQQFPDLHSELNLSSLELGDSALYFCASSVEDLSGNTIYFGEGSWLTVV.

This chain connects TRBV10-3 to TRBJ1-1; 7 nucleotides agree with TRBD1. The V and J ends lost 8 bases and 2 bases, in that order; junction bases with no gene match: 5. Germline assignment: CDR1 ENHRY and CDR2 SYGVKD. The length of the CDR3 is 13 residues. The CDR3: CAIQGQPNTEAFF. The CDR3, as DNA: TGTGCCATCCAGGGACAGCCTAACACTGAAGCTTTCTTT.

The V gene is TRBV19, the J gene TRBJ1-1; TRBD1 is a possible D gene (6 bases). The CDR3 runs 15 residues. Germline V gene data show CDR1 as LNHDA and CDR2 as SQIVND (reference sequence). V lost 5 bases and J 5 bases, leaving 18 bases between the germline ends. The CDR3 region has the DNA TGTGCCAGTAGTTCTGGAACAGGGTTGTGGACTGAAGCTTTCTTT. Protein: CASSSGTGLWTEAFF.

This chain uses TRBV5-1 with TRBJ1-1; D call uncertain. The CDR3 runs 13 residues. Germline V CDR1 and CDR2: SGHRS, YFSETQ. Trimming cost V 7 bases and J 1 base, with 11 bases left between them. CDR3 loop: CASHATTNTEAFF. CDR3 coding DNA: TGCGCCAGCCATGCGACTACGAACACTGAAGCTTTCTTT.

CDR3 region: CASTRGGARATNEKLFF. Here the CDR3 DNA reads TGTGCCAGCACCCGGGGGGGGGCCCGGGCCACTAATGAAAAACTGTTTTTT. This chain links TRBV7-2 with TRBJ1-4, with D perhaps matching TRBD1 (6 bases). The CDR3 extends over 17 amino acids. Germline lookup yields CDR1 SGHTA and CDR2 FQGNSA. The V end lost 7 bases, the J end lost 2 bases, and 20 bases lay between the germline ends. The full variable domain, completed using reference TRBV7-2 and TRBJ1-4, is GAGVSQSPSNKVTEKGKDVELRCDPISGHTALYWYRQSLGQGLEFLIYFQGNSAPDKSGLPSDRFSAERTGGSVSTLTIQRTQQEDSAVYLCASTRGGARATNEKLFFGSGTQLSVL.

The chain recombines TRBV5-8 with TRBJ2-7; TRBD1 aligns across 9 bases. This CDR3 has 13 amino acids. V was pared by 1 base and J by 5 bases, with 1 base of the junction left unmatched. Germline V lookup: CDR1 SGHTS, CDR2 YDEGEE. In DNA form, the CDR3 reads TGTGCCAGCAGCTTGAGGGACAGGGACGAGCAGTACTTC. This sequence encodes CASSLRDRDEQYF.